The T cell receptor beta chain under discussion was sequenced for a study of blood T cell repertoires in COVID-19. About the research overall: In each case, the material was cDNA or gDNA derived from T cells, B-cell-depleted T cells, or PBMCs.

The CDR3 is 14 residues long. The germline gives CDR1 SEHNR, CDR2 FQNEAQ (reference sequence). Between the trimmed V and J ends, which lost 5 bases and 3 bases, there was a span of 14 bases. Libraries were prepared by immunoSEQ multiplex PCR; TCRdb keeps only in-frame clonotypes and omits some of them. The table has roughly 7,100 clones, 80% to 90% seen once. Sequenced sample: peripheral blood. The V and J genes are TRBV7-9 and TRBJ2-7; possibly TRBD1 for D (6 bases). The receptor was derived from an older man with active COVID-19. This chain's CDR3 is CASSPPQGNYEQYF. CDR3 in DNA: TGTGCCAGCAGCCCGCCACAGGGTAACTACGAGCAGTACTTC.